This T cell receptor (beta chain) was sequenced during a study of T-cell reconstitution after alpha-beta-depleted transplantation in children. In its sample, this clonotype was seen many times. Its target is not known. Study-wide results and limits: In patients about two months after transplant, alpha-beta T cells reportedly arose from several hundred expanded graft clones. Some patients showed high day-60 TCRbeta diversity, which derived from surviving recipient T cells and thymic progenitors. At one year after transplant, newly produced T cells mostly accounted for T-cell counts and diversity.

Unique molecular identifiers were incorporated into the prepared TCRbeta library. TCRdb itself ran the PCR reads through MiXCR, one entry per CDR3 protein. The sample carries 65,000 to 85,000 distinct CDR3 sequences, 9.5% to 13% recorded once. The CDR3 has 14 amino acids. Germline CDR1 is GTSNPN and CDR2 is SVGIG (reference sequence). V lost 2 bases and J lost 2; bases outside the gene matches: 4. This TCR was sampled from a boy younger than 18 with acute myeloid leukemia, due to receive a stem cell transplant. The chain combines TRBV30 with TRBJ1-1; 8 bases are a match to TRBD1. The input for sequencing was PBMCs, taken before TCRalphabeta/CD19-depleted stem cell transplant. The CDR3, as DNA: TGTGCCTGGAGTTGGGACAGGACTAACACTGAAGCTTTCTTT. Translating it yields CAWSWDRTNTEAFF.